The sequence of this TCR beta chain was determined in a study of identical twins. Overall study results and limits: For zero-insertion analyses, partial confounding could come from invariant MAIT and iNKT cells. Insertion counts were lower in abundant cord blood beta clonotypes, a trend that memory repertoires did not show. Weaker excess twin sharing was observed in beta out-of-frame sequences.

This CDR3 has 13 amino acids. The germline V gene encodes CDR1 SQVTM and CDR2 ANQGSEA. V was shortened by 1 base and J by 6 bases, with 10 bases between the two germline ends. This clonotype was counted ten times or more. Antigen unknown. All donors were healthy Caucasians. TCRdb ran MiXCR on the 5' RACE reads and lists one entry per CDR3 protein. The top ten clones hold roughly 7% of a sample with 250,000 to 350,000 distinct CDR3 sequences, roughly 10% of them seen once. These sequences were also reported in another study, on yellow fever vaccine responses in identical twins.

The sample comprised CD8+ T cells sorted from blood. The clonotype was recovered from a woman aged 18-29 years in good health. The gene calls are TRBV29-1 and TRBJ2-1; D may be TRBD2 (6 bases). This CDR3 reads CSVEGPAGNEQFF. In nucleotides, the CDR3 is TGCAGCGTTGAAGGTCCAGCGGGCAATGAGCAGTTCTTC.